The 31 T cell receptor beta chains reported below all come from one sample, sequenced in a study of CD8+ T cells in alopecia areata. RNA extraction and reverse transcription yielded cDNA as sequencing template. The data were produced by immunoSEQ multiplex PCR, yet TCRdb's version contains in-frame clones alone and is incomplete. This sample has roughly 59,000 clones; approximately 46% occur once, and the top ten carry about 17%. Sequencing used CD8+ T cells sorted from blood, obtained at week 0. The receptors come from a human donor with alopecia areata.

Turning to this clone: This likely traces to a read error, being one base from a far larger clone. The chain couples TRBV25-1 to TRBJ2-5; D is possibly TRBD1 (6 bases). The end of the DNA aligns better with TRBJ2-7, so the J call may be wrong. The CDR3 is 13 amino acids. Germline V lookup: CDR1 MGHDK, CDR2 SYGVNS. CDR3 sequence: CASSEAGAYEQYF. In nucleotides, the CDR3 is TGTGCCAGCAGTGAGGCAGGGGCCTACGAGCAGTACTTC.

CDR3 sequence (DNA): TGCGCCAGCAGCCAAGATGGCCGCAGGGCCCAAGAGACCCAGTACTTC. Amino acid sequence: CASSQDGRRAQETQYF. This chain connects TRBV4-1 to TRBJ2-5, with a tentative D call TRBD1 (5 bases). V lost 0 bases to trimming and J lost 1 base, with 12 bases between them. The CDR3 is 16 residues long. Germline CDR1 and CDR2: MGHRA and YSYEKL.

V gene TRBV15 combines with J gene TRBJ1-1, with TRBD1 identical over 9 bases. The V gene's germline CDR1 is LNHNV and CDR2 YYDKDF (reference sequence). The ends lost 6 bases at V and 3 bases at J; junction bases unmatched: 8. The CDR3 covers 15 residues. This CDR3 reads CATRTRDREDTEAFF. The CDR3 DNA reads as TGTGCCACCAGAACGCGGGACAGGGAAGACACTGAAGCTTTCTTT.

The chain is built from TRBV6-5 and TRBJ2-1; TRBD2 aligns across 7 bases. With 2 bases clipped from V and 7 bases from J, the junction kept 5 bases outside the gene matches. This CDR3 spans 14 amino acids. Germline V gene lookup returns CDR1 MNHEY and CDR2 SVGAGI. CDR3 nucleotides: TGTGCCAGCAGTTACGGCGGGAGATGGAATGAGCAGTTCTTC. Translating gives CASSYGGRWNEQFF.

The V and J genes are TRBV4-1 and TRBJ2-7; D is unclear. Trimming shortened V by 0 bases and J by 7 bases, and 16 bases separated the two germline ends. This CDR3 has 15 residues. Germline-derived CDR1 and CDR2 are MGHRA and YSYEKL. Written as DNA, the CDR3 is TGCGCCAGCAGCCAAGATCCCTACCGTCTAGAAGAGCAGTACTTC. This sequence encodes CASSQDPYRLEEQYF.

This clone was counted a few times. The chain is built from TRBV29-1 and TRBJ1-1; D is ambiguous. Germline V gives CDR1 SQVTM, CDR2 ANQGSEA. Trimming removed 4 bases at V and 6 bases at J, with 6 bases between. The CDR3 loop spans 10 amino acids. The CDR3 sequence: CSVVKAEAFF. CDR3 in DNA: TGCAGCGTTGTTAAGGCTGAAGCTTTCTTT.

This clone was counted only a few times. The V and J genes are TRBV4-1 and TRBJ1-5; no definite D call. The ends were cut back, 2 bases at V and 4 bases at J, with 9 bases in the middle. The CDR3 has 14 residues. Germline CDR1 MGHRA, CDR2 YSYEKL. Written as DNA, the CDR3 is TGCGCCAGCAGCCAATCGGTCAGGAATCAGCCCCAGCATTTT. Translation: CASSQSVRNQPQHF.

CDR3 region: CASRGYPGKTDTQYF. CDR3 DNA sequence: TGTGCCAGCAGGGGATATCCGGGGAAGACAGATACGCAGTATTTT. The V and J genes are TRBV5-8 and TRBJ2-3; tentatively, D is TRBD2 (5 bases). The germline V gene has CDR1 SGHTS and CDR2 YDEGEE. The CDR3 sequence is 15 residues long. Trimming took 5 bases from V and 3 from J, leaving 16 bases between them. Full variable domain (remainder filled in from reference TRBV5-8 and TRBJ2-3): EAGVTQSPTHLIKTRGQQATLRCSPISGHTSVYWYQQALGLGLQFLLWYDEGEERNRGNFPPRFSGRQFPNYSSELNVNALELEDSALYLCASRGYPGKTDTQYFGPGTRLTVL.

This chain joins TRBV9 and TRBJ2-7, with D perhaps matching TRBD1 (5 bases). Germline-derived CDR1 and CDR2 are SGDLS and YYNGEE. Trimming pared 0 bases from V and 0 bases from J, leaving 7 bases between. The CDR3 loop spans 14 amino acids. The CDR3 sequence is CASSVVDSSYEQYF. The CDR3 bases are TGTGCCAGCAGCGTAGTCGACAGCTCCTACGAGCAGTACTTC.

This rearrangement joins TRBV27 to TRBJ2-1, with TRBD2 matching 10 bases. CDR1 and CDR2 from the germline V gene are MNHEY and SMNVEV (reference sequence). This CDR3 region has 15 residues. V trimming: 5 bases; J trimming: 12 bases; junction bases outside the gene matches: 13. Written as DNA, the CDR3 is TGTGCCAGCAGTGAAGAAGGGACTAGCGACTCTCGGCAGTTCTTC. As protein: CASSEEGTSDSRQFF.

As for this clone: At the DNA level, this CDR3 is encoded by other sequences in the same sample as well. The rearrangement links TRBV2 to TRBJ2-7; TRBD2 matches at 10 bases. Per the germline V gene, CDR1 is SNHLY and CDR2 is FYNNEI. The V segment lost 3 bases and the J segment 3 bases; nucleotides outside the gene matches: 5. The CDR3 is made up of 15 amino acids. The CDR3, as DNA: TGTGCCAGCAGTGACCGGACTAGCGGCCTCTACGAGCAGTACTTC. It yields the protein CASSDRTSGLYEQYF.

In this sample, this clone turned up a few times. J is TRBJ2-5 and V is TRBV7-9, with 11 positions matching TRBD2. Per germline, CDR1 SEHNR and CDR2 FQNEAQ (reference sequence). The J segment lost 0 bases and the V segment lost 5 bases, leaving 8 bases of the junction unmatched. The CDR3 has 17 residues. The CDR3 region is CASSTRTSGPYQETQYF. In DNA, the CDR3 is TGTGCCAGCAGCACTCGGACTAGCGGGCCGTACCAAGAGACCCAGTACTTC.

The V and J genes are TRBV29-1 and TRBJ2-1; possible D gene TRBD1, 5 bases. CDR3 length: 17 amino acids. Deletions cut 0 bases from V and 4 bases from J, with 19 bases between. The germline gives CDR1 SQVTM, CDR2 ANQGSEA. The CDR3 DNA reads TGCAGCGTTGAAGATGGCGATAGGGGCTCCCCTTACAATGAGCAGTTCTTC. This translates into CSVEDGDRGSPYNEQFF.

The genes are TRBV29-1 and TRBJ1-2, with D unresolved. This CDR3 is 11 amino acids long. CDR1 SQVTM and CDR2 ANQGSEA come from the germline V gene. V was shortened by 1 base and J by 5 bases, with 5 bases between the two germline ends. The CDR3 bases are TGCAGCGTTGAAGTTGAATATGGCTACACCTTC. It is translated as CSVEVEYGYTF.

The gene calls are TRBV28 and TRBJ2-4; D is possibly TRBD2 (6 bases). Trimming took off 6 bases at V and 6 bases at J, with 18 bases between the two ends. Germline V lookup: CDR1 MDHEN, CDR2 SYDVKM. The CDR3 has 15 amino acids. CDR3 region: CASRRSRETPNIQYF. The DNA of the CDR3 is TGTGCCAGCAGACGCTCCCGGGAGACGCCAAACATTCAGTACTTC.

This sequence joins TRBV15 and TRBJ2-7; the D call may be TRBD1 or TRBD2 (5 bases each). Per germline, CDR1 LNHNV and CDR2 YYDKDF (reference sequence). Trimming stripped 3 bases from V and 6 bases from J, with 6 bases between. This CDR3 is built from 11 residues. CDR3 bases: TGTGCCACCAGCAGCGGGACCGAGCAGTACTTC. Its protein is CATSSGTEQYF.

This clone has just a few counts. V gene TRBV5-6 combines with J gene TRBJ2-1; 9 nucleotides line up with TRBD2. This CDR3 has 16 amino acids. Germline V gene lookup returns CDR1 SGHDT and CDR2 YYEEEE. The trim removed 2 bases at V and 8 bases at J, leaving 11 bases unmatched. The CDR3 DNA follows: TGTGCCAGCAGCTTCACGTCGCTAGCGGGAAGGGATGAGCAGTTCTTC. Its translation: CASSFTSLAGRDEQFF.

V is TRBV27 and J is TRBJ2-5, with TRBD1 matching over 9 bases. V was pared by 6 bases and J by 0 bases, with 5 bases of the junction left unmatched. Germline values: CDR1 MNHEY, CDR2 SMNVEV (reference sequence). The CDR3 runs to 15 residues. Here the CDR3 reads CASSRQGGYQETQYF. CDR3 nucleotide sequence: TGTGCCAGCAGCAGACAGGGGGGGTACCAAGAGACCCAGTACTTC.

This rearrangement joins TRBV2 to TRBJ2-7; perhaps TRBD2 as D (5 bases). Germline assignment: CDR1 SNHLY and CDR2 FYNNEI. The CDR3 contains 14 residues. V lost 2 bases and J lost 2, with 10 bases in between. The CDR3 sequence is CASSEFYGTYEQYF. CDR3 sequence (DNA): TGTGCCAGCAGTGAATTTTACGGGACCTACGAGCAGTACTTC.

This clone was counted between two and nine times. The V call is TRBV29-1, the J call TRBJ1-5; no clear D gene. V dropped 5 bases and J dropped 4 bases, with 0 bases sitting between them. Per the germline V gene, CDR1 is SQVTM and CDR2 is ANQGSEA. The CDR3 is 9 amino acids. The CDR3 coding sequence is TGCAGCGTTAATCAGCCCCAGCATTTT. Translated, it gives CSVNQPQHF.

V gene TRBV7-9 combines with J gene TRBJ2-5; tentative D call: TRBD1 (7 bases). This CDR3 spans 15 amino acids. Germline V CDR1 and CDR2: SEHNR, FQNEAQ (reference sequence). Trimming cost V 3 bases and J 5 bases, with 16 bases left between them. CDR3 amino acids: CASSFTGPGGETQYF. As DNA, the CDR3 is TGTGCCAGCAGCTTTACCGGTCCAGGGGGGGAGACCCAGTACTTC.

This sequence joins TRBV7-9 and TRBJ2-3, with 9 bases that match TRBD2. This CDR3 has 16 amino acids. The trim removed 5 bases at V and 3 bases at J, leaving 9 bases unmatched. Germline V lookup: CDR1 SEHNR, CDR2 FQNEAQ (reference sequence). The CDR3 coding sequence is TGTGCCAGCAGCGACCATCCGGGACTAGCTACAGATACGCAGTATTTT. Its protein product is CASSDHPGLATDTQYF.

The chain uses TRBV5-6 and TRBJ2-7; 14 bases agree with TRBD2. After removal of 4 bases from V and 1 base from J, the junction contained 4 bases not matched to a gene. CDR1 is SGHDT and CDR2 is YYEEEE in the germline V gene. The CDR3 totals 16 residues. The CDR3 loop reads CASSGTSGRGSYEQYF. CDR3 coding DNA: TGTGCCAGCAGCGGGACTAGCGGGAGAGGATCCTACGAGCAGTACTTC.

V usage is TRBV6-1 and J usage is TRBJ1-5; D is perhaps TRBD1 (5 bases). With 5 bases removed from V and 5 bases from J, the gap between germline ends came to 10 bases. In germline, CDR1 is MNHNS, CDR2 SASEGT. The CDR3 contains 13 residues. CDR3 bases: TGTGCCAGCAGTCGGGACTACTATCAGCCCCAGCATTTT. Its translation: CASSRDYYQPQHF.

V gene TRBV27 combines with J gene TRBJ2-2; weak D call: TRBD2 (5 bases). Germline V CDR1 and CDR2: MNHEY, SMNVEV (reference sequence). The CDR3 runs 16 residues. Trimming removed 10 bases from V and 3 bases from J, with 21 bases in between. CDR3 amino acids: CATLTPSGADTGELFF. DNA of the CDR3: TGTGCCACCCTTACCCCCAGCGGCGCGGACACCGGGGAGCTGTTTTTT.

The rearrangement joins TRBV5-4 to TRBJ2-5, with D perhaps matching TRBD2 (6 bases). With 0 bases removed from V and 5 bases from J, the gap between germline ends came to 11 bases. CDR1 is SGHNT, CDR2 YYREEE, per germline (reference sequence). This CDR3 is 14 amino acids long. The CDR3 protein is CASSLGRGTETQYF. In DNA form, the CDR3 reads TGTGCCAGCAGCTTGGGTCGCGGGACCGAGACCCAGTACTTC.

The chain couples TRBV29-1 to TRBJ2-3, with D possibly matching TRBD1 (6 bases). With 6 bases removed from V and 4 bases from J, the gap between germline ends came to 14 bases. CDR1 SQVTM and CDR2 ANQGSEA come from the germline V gene. This CDR3 has 13 amino acids. The CDR3 spells CSVSARGADTQYF. In DNA, the CDR3 is TGCAGCGTGTCGGCCAGGGGCGCAGATACGCAGTATTTT.

The gene calls are TRBV18 and TRBJ2-1; D unclear. The germline V gene encodes CDR1 KGHSH and CDR2 LQKENI. CDR3 length equals 14 residues. The germline V and J ends were trimmed by 0 bases and 3 bases, with 6 bases remaining between them. The chain's CDR3 is CASSPPMGYNEQFF. The CDR3 DNA follows: TGTGCCAGCTCACCACCGATGGGCTACAATGAGCAGTTCTTC.

This clone was seen at least ten times. The chain couples TRBV4-2 to TRBJ2-1; weak D call: TRBD2 (5 bases). In germline, CDR1 is LGHNA, CDR2 YNFKEQ. CDR3 length equals 15 residues. Trimming took 1 base from V and 4 from J, leaving 11 bases between them. CDR3 nucleotides: TGTGCCAGCAGCCAAGTTCCACTAGATTACAATGAGCAGTTCTTC. Amino acid sequence: CASSQVPLDYNEQFF.

V and J are TRBV13 and TRBJ2-7; 7 nucleotides match TRBD1. The germline gives CDR1 PRHDT, CDR2 FYEKMQ (reference sequence). CDR3 size: 15 residues. The V segment lost 4 bases and the J segment 4 bases; nucleotides outside the gene matches: 10. The CDR3 region is CASSSLPRQGYEQYF. For the CDR3, the DNA is TGTGCCAGCAGCTCACTTCCGAGACAGGGTTACGAGCAGTACTTC. Full variable domain (missing parts from reference TRBV13 and TRBJ2-7): AAGVIQSPRHLIKEKRETATLKCYPIPRHDTVYWYQQGPGQDPQFLISFYEKMQSDKGSIPDRFSAQQFSDYHSELNMSSLELGDSALYFCASSSLPRQGYEQYFGPGTRLTVT.

V gene TRBV27 combines with J gene TRBJ2-7; D is unresolved. CDR1 and CDR2 from the germline V gene are MNHEY and SMNVEV (reference sequence). Trimming stripped 8 bases from V and 3 bases from J, with 17 bases between. CDR3 length equals 14 residues. This CDR3 reads CASSQNWADYEQYF. The DNA for the CDR3 is TGTGCCAGCTCTCAGAATTGGGCGGACTACGAGCAGTACTTC.